This T cell receptor beta chain was identified during a study of T cell repertoires in cytomegalovirus infection. TCRdb itself ran the reads through MiXCR, one entry per CDR3 protein. The sample has some 560,000 distinct CDR3 sequences, around two fifths seen once. The study's findings and limits: Cumulative public TCR beta family frequency identified CMV carriers with the relevant HLA.

With regard to this clonotype: Its target is not known.

The CDR3 is made up of 12 amino acids. V was cut by 3 bases and J by 7 bases, with 9 bases left in between. Germline V gives CDR1 MNHEY, CDR2 SVGEGT. J is TRBJ1-1 and V is TRBV6-2 or TRBV6-3; D gene uncertain. The sequence was collected from a human donor in good health (CMV status not recorded). Some clones in this sample may be carry-over from other donors' samples. Sequences were derived from cultured PBMCs, sampled from culture after CMV antigen stimulation. This chain's CDR3 is CASSYGIGEAFF. CDR3 DNA: TGTGCCAGCAGTTATGGGATCGGTGAAGCTTTCTTT.